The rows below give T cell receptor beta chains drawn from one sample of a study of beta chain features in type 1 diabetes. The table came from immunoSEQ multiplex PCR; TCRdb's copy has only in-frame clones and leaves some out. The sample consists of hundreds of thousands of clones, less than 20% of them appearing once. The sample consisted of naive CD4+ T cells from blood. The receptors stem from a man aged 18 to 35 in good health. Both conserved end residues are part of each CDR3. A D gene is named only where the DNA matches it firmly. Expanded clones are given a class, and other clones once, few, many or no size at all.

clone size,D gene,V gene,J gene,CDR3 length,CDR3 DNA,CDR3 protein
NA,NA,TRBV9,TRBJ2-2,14,TGTGCCAGCAGCGCCTTACTTCAGAGCGGGGAGCTGTTTTTT,CASSALLQSGELFF
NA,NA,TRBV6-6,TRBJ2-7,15,TGTGCCAGCAGTTACTCAGGGACTGGAATCTCCGAGCAGTACTTC,CASSYSGTGISEQYF
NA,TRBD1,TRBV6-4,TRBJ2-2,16,TGTGCCAGCAGTGACTGGGTGACAGGGGCCACCGGGGAGCTGTTTTTT,CASSDWVTGATGELFF
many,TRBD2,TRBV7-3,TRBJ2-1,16,TGTGCCAGCAGCCCCCGCTTTAGCGGGATACGCAATGAGCAGTTCTTC,CASSPRFSGIRNEQFF
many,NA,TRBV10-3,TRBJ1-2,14,TGTGCCATCAGGCCAGGGGCTACTAACTATGGCTACACCTTC,CAIRPGATNYGYTF
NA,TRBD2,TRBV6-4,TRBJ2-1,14,TGTGCCAGCAGTGAACTAGCGGGACTCAATGAGCAGTTCTTC,CASSELAGLNEQFF
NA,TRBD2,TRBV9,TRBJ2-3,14,TGTGCCAGCGCACTAGCGGGAGAGACAGATACGCAGTATTTT,CASALAGETDTQYF
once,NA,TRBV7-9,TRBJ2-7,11,TGTGCCAGCAGCTTAGGACAACTTCAGTACTTC,CASSLGQLQYF
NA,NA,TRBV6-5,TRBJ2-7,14,TGTGCCAGCAGACCGACCACAAGGACCTACGAGCAGTACTTC,CASRPTTRTYEQYF
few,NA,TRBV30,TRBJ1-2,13,TGTGCCTGGAGTGTAGCGCTAAACTATGGCTACACCTTC,CAWSVALNYGYTF
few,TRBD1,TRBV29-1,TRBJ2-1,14,TGCAGCGTGGGCGGGACAGGGAGTTACAATGAGCAGTTCTTC,CSVGGTGSYNEQFF
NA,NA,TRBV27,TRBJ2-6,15,TGTGCCAGCACCCCGAGCTACTCTGGGGCCAACGTCCTGACTTTC,CASTPSYSGANVLTF
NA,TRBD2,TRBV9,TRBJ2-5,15,TGTGCCAGCAGCAGGCGGGGGGGCCCAGAAGAGACCCAGTACTTC,CASSRRGGPEETQYF
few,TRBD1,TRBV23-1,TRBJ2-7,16,TGCGCCAGCAGTCAACCGACAGGGGGCCGATGCTACGAGCAGTACTTC,CASSQPTGGRCYEQYF
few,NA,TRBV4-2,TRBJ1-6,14,TGTGCCAGCAGCCAAGATGGGGGCCTTTCACCCCTCCACTTT,CASSQDGGLSPLHF
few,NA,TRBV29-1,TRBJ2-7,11,TGCAGCGTTGTAAGGACCTACGAGCAGTACTTC,CSVVRTYEQYF
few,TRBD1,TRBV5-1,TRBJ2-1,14,TGCGCCAGCAGCTTACCGACAGGGGGCAATGAGCAGTTCTTC,CASSLPTGGNEQFF
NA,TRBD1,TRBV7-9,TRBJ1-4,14,TGTGCCAGCAGCCCCGGGACAGGGGACGAAAAACTGTTTTTT,CASSPGTGDEKLFF